The 3 T cell receptor beta chains reported below all come from one sample, sequenced in a study of human T cells and chemical hapten exposure. Time point denoted: patch test 1, 2 weeks after DPC sensitization. Treatment reported: therapeutic diphenylcyclopropenone sensitization with weekly scalp DPC. TCRdb processed the RACE reads anew with MiXCR; each CDR3 protein has one entry. The table shows fewer than 100,000 distinct CDR3 sequences, with around 12% occurring only once. The source material was whole blood, sampled in connection with sensitization to the hapten diphenylcyclopropenone (DPC). The receptors derive from a woman in her thirties or forties with alopecia areata. Some clones in this sample may be carry-over from other donors' samples.

This clonotype was detected a few times. The chain links TRBV6-5 to TRBJ1-5; possibly TRBD1 for D (5 bases). Per the germline V gene, CDR1 is MNHEY and CDR2 is SVGAGI. V was shortened by 4 bases and J by 1 base, with 14 bases between the two germline ends. This CDR3 region has 16 residues. CDR3 DNA: TGTGCCAGCAGTTCCTTAGGGGAGGGAAGCAATCAGCCCCAGCATTTT. Translating it yields CASSSLGEGSNQPQHF.

This sequence joins TRBV27 and TRBJ2-3; possible D gene TRBD2, 6 bases. Trimming took 2 bases from V and 2 from J, leaving 14 bases between them. CDR3 length equals 16 residues. Germline V CDR1 and CDR2: MNHEY, SMNVEV (reference sequence). CDR3 sequence reads: CASSLNPSEITDTQYF. CDR3 sequence (DNA): TGTGCCAGCAGTTTAAATCCTAGCGAGATCACAGATACGCAGTATTTT.

This clonotype appeared a few times. This chain connects TRBV2 to TRBJ2-5; D is possibly TRBD1 (5 bases). Germline values: CDR1 SNHLY, CDR2 FYNNEI. V was clipped by 5 bases and J by 0 bases, with 19 bases between them. The CDR3 length is 17 residues. CDR3 residues: CASSFNTGEGYQETQYF. The CDR3 bases are TGTGCCAGCAGTTTCAATACAGGTGAAGGGTACCAAGAGACCCAGTACTTC.